This T cell receptor beta chain was observed in a study of blood T cell repertoires in COVID-19. Study-level background: Samples came from the United States, Italy and Spain, spanning acute and convalescent COVID-19. In each case, the material was cDNA or gDNA derived from T cells, B-cell-depleted T cells, or PBMCs.

Germline CDR1 reads SGHAT; CDR2 reads FQNNGV. V trimming: 4 bases; J trimming: 4 bases; junction bases outside the gene matches: 12. The length of the CDR3 is 17 residues. Original processing notes: Amplification of reference gene primers was used by the study to estimate nucleated cell counts. Clones were sequenced by immunoSEQ multiplex PCR, and TCRdb holds only the in-frame ones, with some missing. V and J calls and clone size are given by that table; D and trimming were obtained from the DNA. This table has a few hundred thousand clones, about nine tenths appearing once. Sequencing input: peripheral blood. The V gene is TRBV11-2, the J gene TRBJ2-1; 8 bases agree with TRBD2. The receptor comes from a middle-aged man who had recovered from COVID-19. Here the CDR3 reads CASSSSRRAGGYNEQFF. DNA of the CDR3: TGTGCCAGCAGCTCGAGCAGGAGGGCGGGGGGATACAATGAGCAGTTCTTC.